This T cell receptor beta chain is from a study of CD8 T cells in Susac syndrome. Study results and limitations: The study's TCR sequencing and HLA analysis covered a relatively small number of individuals, and the study acknowledged this.

About this clonotype itself: Its target is not known.

It was with random hexamers that about 0.45 to 1 ug RNA was reverse transcribed. TCR beta CDR3 was amplified by immunoSEQ multiplex PCR. This amplification extended across 54 Vbeta and 13 Jbeta segments. TCRdb independently ran MiXCR on the immunoSEQ multiplex PCR reads; one entry per CDR3 protein. The sample comprises approximately 220,000 distinct CDR3 sequences, approximately 90% of which are singletons, and approximately 0.13% rests with the top ten. The material sequenced was CD8+ T cells from PBMCs. The clonotype comes from a human donor with multiple sclerosis.

The DNA for the CDR3 is TGTGCCAGCAGTTTAAACCACAGCCCCACCTACGAGCAGTACTTC. It encodes CASSLNHSPTYEQYF. The chain carries TRBV28 and TRBJ2-7; D not resolved. There are 15 residues in the CDR3. V lost 2 bases, J lost 2 bases, and 13 bases lay in between. Germline values: CDR1 MDHEN, CDR2 SYDVKM.